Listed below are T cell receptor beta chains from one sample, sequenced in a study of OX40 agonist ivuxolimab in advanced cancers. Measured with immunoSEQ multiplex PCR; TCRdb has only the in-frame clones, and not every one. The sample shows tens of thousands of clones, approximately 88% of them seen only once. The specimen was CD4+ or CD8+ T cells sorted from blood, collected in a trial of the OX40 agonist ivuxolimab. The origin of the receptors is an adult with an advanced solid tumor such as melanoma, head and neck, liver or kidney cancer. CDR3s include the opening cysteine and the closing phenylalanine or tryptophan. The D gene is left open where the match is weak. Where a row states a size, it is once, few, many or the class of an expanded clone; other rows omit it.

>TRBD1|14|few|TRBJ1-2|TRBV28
TGTGCCAGCAGTTTGGGACAGGGGGCATATGGCTACACCTTC
CASSLGQGAYGYTF
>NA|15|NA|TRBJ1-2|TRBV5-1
TGCGCCAGCAGCTTTGGGCCCAGTAGGAACTATGGCTACACCTTC
CASSFGPSRNYGYTF
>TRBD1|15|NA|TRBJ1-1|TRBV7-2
TGTGCCAGCAGCCCTCGACAGGGGTTGAACACTGAAGCTTTCTTT
CASSPRQGLNTEAFF
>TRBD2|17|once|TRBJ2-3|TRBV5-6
TGTGCCAGCAGCTTGGGGCCGGGACTAGTCCGTCCAAATACGCAGTATTTT
CASSLGPGLVRPNTQYF
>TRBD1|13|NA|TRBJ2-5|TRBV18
TGTGCCAGCCAAGGGACAGGGAAAGAGACCCAGTACTTC
CASQGTGKETQYF
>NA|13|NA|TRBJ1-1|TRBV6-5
TGTGCCAGCAGTTACCGGGGGCAGACTGAAGCTTTCTTT
CASSYRGQTEAFF
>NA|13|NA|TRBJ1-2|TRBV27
TGTGCCAGCAGTTTATCAGGGGATTATGGCTACACCTTC
CASSLSGDYGYTF
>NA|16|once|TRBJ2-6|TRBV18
TGTGCCAGCTCACCACAGGGTATCTCCGGGGCCAACGTCCTGACTTTC
CASSPQGISGANVLTF
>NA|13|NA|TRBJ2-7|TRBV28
TGTGCCAGCAGCGCGCCGGTTTCCTACGAGCAGTACTTC
CASSAPVSYEQYF
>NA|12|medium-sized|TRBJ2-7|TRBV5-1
TGCGCCAGCAGCTGGGGGCCGGGGGAGCAGTACTTC
CASSWGPGEQYF
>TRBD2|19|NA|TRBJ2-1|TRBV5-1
TGCGCCAGCAGCTTCCCCCTCCTGTGGGGGGGGAGTCCCTACAATGAGCAGTTCTTC
CASSFPLLWGGSPYNEQFF
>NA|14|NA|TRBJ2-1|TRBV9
TGTGCCAGCTCCCCGGCGGGCACCAGCAATGAGCAGTTCTTC
CASSPAGTSNEQFF
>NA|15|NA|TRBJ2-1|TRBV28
TGTGCCAGCACCCGGGCTCGGAGCTTGAGCAATGAGCAGTTCTTC
CASTRARSLSNEQFF
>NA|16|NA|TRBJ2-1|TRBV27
TGTGCCAGCAGTTCCCTCCGCAGGGGGGTATACAATGAGCAGTTCTTC
CASSSLRRGVYNEQFF
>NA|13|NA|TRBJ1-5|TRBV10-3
TGTGCCATCAGTGGGGACAACAATCAGCCCCAGCATTTT
CAISGDNNQPQHF
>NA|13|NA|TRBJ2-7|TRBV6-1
TGTGCCAGCAGTGAAGGGGTGCCCTACGAGCAGTACTTC
CASSEGVPYEQYF
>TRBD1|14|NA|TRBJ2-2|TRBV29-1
TGCAGCGTTGAAACAGGGGCGAGGGCCGGGGAGCTGTTTTTT
CSVETGARAGELFF
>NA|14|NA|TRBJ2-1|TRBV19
TGTGCCAGTAAGGAAGCGGTCTCCTACAATGAGCAGTTCTTC
CASKEAVSYNEQFF
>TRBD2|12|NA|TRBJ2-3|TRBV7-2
TGTGCCGAGGGCGGGAGAGCAGATACGCAGTATTTT
CAEGGRADTQYF
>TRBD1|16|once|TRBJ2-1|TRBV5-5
TGTGCCAGCAGCTTTAACAGGGGCCTATCCTACAATGAGCAGTTCTTC
CASSFNRGLSYNEQFF
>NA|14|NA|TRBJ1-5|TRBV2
TGTGCCAGCAGTACCGAGGTGGGCAATCAGCCCCAGCATTTT
CASSTEVGNQPQHF
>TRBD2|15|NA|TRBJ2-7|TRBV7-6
TGTGCCAGCAGCTTGACGACTAGCGGATCCTACGAGCAGTACTTC
CASSLTTSGSYEQYF
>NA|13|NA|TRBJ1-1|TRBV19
TGTGCCAGTAGTGGACAGTTGAGGACTGAAGCTTTCTTT
CASSGQLRTEAFF
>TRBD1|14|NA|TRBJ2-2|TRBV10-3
TGTGCCATCACCTCCCAGACAGGGACCGGGGAGCTGTTTTTT
CAITSQTGTGELFF
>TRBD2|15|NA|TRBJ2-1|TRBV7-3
TGTGCCAGCAGCTTAAACCTAGCGGTATACAATGAGCAGTTCTTC
CASSLNLAVYNEQFF
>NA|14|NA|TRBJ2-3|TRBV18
TGTGCCAGCTCACCCCCCCGGACATCCGGTACGCAGTATTTT
CASSPPRTSGTQYF
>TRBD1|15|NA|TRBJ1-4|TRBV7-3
TGTGCCAGCAGCCTAACAGGGGGCGCGAATGAAAAACTGTTTTTT
CASSLTGGANEKLFF
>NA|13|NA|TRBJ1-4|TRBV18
TGTGCCAGCTCCCCGGCCGGGGAAGGGGAACTGTTTTTT
CASSPAGEGELFF
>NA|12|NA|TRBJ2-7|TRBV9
TGTGCCAGCAGCCCTGGTGGCTACGAGCAGTACTTC
CASSPGGYEQYF
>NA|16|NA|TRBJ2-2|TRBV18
TGTGCCAGCTCCCAAGGCCTGGCAGGGAGTGGCGGGGAGCTGTTTTTT
CASSQGLAGSGGELFF
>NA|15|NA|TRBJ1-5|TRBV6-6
TGTGCCAGCAGTGGGGAGGGAAGGAACAATCAGCCCCAGCATTTT
CASSGEGRNNQPQHF
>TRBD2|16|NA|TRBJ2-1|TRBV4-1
TGCGCCAGCAGCCAAGATCGGCTAGCGGGAGAGAGGGAGCAGTTCTTC
CASSQDRLAGEREQFF
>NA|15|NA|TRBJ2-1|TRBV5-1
TGCGCCAGCAGCACTCTGACGGGCGGTGCGAATGAGCAGTTCTTC
CASSTLTGGANEQFF
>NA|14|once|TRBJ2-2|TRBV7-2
TGTGCCAGCAGCTTAGTCCCAGGGGAGATGGAGCTGTTTTTT
CASSLVPGEMELFF
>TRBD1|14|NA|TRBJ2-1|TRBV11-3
TGTGCCAGCAGCCTGGACAGGGCTTCCAATGAGCAGTTCTTC
CASSLDRASNEQFF
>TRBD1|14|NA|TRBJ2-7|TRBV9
TGTGCCAGCAGCGGCGGACAGGGGACCTACGAGCAGTACTTC
CASSGGQGTYEQYF
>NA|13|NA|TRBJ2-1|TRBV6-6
TGTGCCAGCAGTTACCGTAAATCCCCGGAGCAGTTCTTC
CASSYRKSPEQFF
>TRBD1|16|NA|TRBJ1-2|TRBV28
TGTGCCAGCAGCCTATGGGACAGGGAGTTATATTATGGCTACACCTTC
CASSLWDRELYYGYTF
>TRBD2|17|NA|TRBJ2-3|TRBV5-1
TGCGCCAGCAGCCCAGCCGGGACTAGCGGGAGGGCAGATACGCAGTATTTT
CASSPAGTSGRADTQYF
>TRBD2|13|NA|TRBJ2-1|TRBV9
TGTGCCAGCAGCGCCAGACTAGCAGAAGAGCAGTTCTTC
CASSARLAEEQFF
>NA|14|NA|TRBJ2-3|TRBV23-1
TGCGCCAGCAGTCTTATTCCAAGCACAGATACGCAGTATTTT
CASSLIPSTDTQYF
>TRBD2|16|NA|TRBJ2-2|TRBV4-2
TGTGCCAGCAGCCAAGATAGCGGGAGGGTTTCCGGGGAGCTGTTTTTT
CASSQDSGRVSGELFF
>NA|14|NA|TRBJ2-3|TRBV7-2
TGTGCCAGCAGCTCCAGACAGGGCACAGATACGCAGTATTTT
CASSSRQGTDTQYF
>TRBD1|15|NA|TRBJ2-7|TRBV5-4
TGTGCCAGCAGCCCGTCACAGGGGAGTAAGTACGAGCAGTACTTC
CASSPSQGSKYEQYF
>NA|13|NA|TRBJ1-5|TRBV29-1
TGCAGCGCGAAACGGGCTTATAATCAGCCCCAGCATTTT
CSAKRAYNQPQHF
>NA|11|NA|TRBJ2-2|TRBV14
TGTGCCAGCAGCCAATACAGGGAGCTGTTTTTT
CASSQYRELFF
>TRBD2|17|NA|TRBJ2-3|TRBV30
TGTGCCTGGAGTCGAGGGAGACTAGCCCTGAACACAGATACGCAGTATTTT
CAWSRGRLALNTDTQYF
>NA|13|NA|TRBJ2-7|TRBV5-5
TGTGCCAGCAGAAGACCCGGCAATCACGAGCAGTACTTC
CASRRPGNHEQYF
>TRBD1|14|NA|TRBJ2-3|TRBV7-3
TGTGCCAGCAGCCGCGACAGGGGGTCAGATACGCAGTATTTT
CASSRDRGSDTQYF